One T cell receptor beta chain is described in this entry. What it binds is unknown. The data derive from a study of cytomegalovirus exposure and HLA in healthy donors. General study findings and limits: Reports indicated that the classifier achieved high specificity and sensitivity in diagnosing cytomegalovirus status. Most sequenced TCRs were rare (though some public TCRs occurred in many donors). A later look showed TCR association rates differing by HLA locus, highest for DRB1 and lowest for HLA-C.

In the PCR, 60 Vbeta and 13 Jbeta primers were used. As originally analysed: An analysis that came later counted 73 million or so unique TCR beta chains, approximately 12 million shared. Only in-frame clones appear in the TCRdb table, and some are missing; sequencing was by immunoSEQ multiplex PCR. The V and J calls and the clone size are those of that table, but D and trimming were determined from the DNA. Found here are fewer than 250,000 clones, under 85% of them singletons; the top ten hold about 9.4%. Sequencing was done on a sample of PBMCs. This TCR was sampled from a woman aged 50 to 65 in good health and CMV-seropositive.

CDR3 nucleotide sequence: TGTGCCAGCTCACCAAAAGTTACGGGGGATGTCCTGACTTTC. Its translation is CASSPKVTGDVLTF. V is TRBV18 and J is TRBJ2-6; D is perhaps TRBD2 (6 bases). Germline CDR1 reads KGHSH; CDR2 reads LQKENI. The CDR3 is 14 residues long. Trimming cost V 2 bases and J 13 bases, with 15 bases left between them.